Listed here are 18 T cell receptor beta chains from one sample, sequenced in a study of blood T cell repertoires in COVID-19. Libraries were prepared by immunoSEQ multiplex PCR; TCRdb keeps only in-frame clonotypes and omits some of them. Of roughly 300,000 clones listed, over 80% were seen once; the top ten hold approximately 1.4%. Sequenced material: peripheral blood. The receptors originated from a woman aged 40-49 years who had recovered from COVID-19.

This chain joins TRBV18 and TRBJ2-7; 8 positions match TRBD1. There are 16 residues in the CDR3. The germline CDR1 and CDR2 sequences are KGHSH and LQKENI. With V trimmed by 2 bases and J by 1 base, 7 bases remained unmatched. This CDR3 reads CASSPFETGVSYEQYF. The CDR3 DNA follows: TGTGCCAGCTCACCATTCGAGACAGGGGTATCCTACGAGCAGTACTTC.

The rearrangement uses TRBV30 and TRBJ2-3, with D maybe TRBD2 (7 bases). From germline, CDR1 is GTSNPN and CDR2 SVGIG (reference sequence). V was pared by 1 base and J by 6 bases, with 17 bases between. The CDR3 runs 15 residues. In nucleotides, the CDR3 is TGTGCCTGGAGTGGTGTCGGGGGGCCCACGGATACGCAGTATTTT. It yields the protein CAWSGVGGPTDTQYF. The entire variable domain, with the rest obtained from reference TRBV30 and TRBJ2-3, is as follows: SQTIHQWPATLVQPVGSPLSLECTVEGTSNPNLYWYRQAAGRGLQLLFYSVGIGQISSEVPQNLSASRPQDRQFILSSKKLLLSDSGFYLCAWSGVGGPTDTQYFGPGTRLTVL.

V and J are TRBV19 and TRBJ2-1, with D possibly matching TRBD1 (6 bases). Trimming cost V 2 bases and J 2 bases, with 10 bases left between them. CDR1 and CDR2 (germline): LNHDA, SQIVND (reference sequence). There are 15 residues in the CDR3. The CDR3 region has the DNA TGTGCCAGTAGTATAACAGGGACGCCCTACAATGAGCAGTTCTTC. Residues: CASSITGTPYNEQFF.

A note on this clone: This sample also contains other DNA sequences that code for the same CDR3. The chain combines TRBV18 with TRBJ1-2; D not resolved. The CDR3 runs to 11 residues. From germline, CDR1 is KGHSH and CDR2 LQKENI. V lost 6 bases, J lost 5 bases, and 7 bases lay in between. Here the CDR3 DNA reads TGTGCCAGCTCGCGAGGGTATGGCTACACCTTC. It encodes CASSRGYGYTF.

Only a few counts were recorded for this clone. The CDR3 loop is CASSPQGGTNEKLFF. As DNA, the CDR3 is TGTGCCAGCAGTCCTCAGGGAGGGACTAATGAAAAACTGTTTTTT. This rearrangement joins TRBV6-5 to TRBJ1-4; TRBD1 is a possible D gene (5 bases). The V gene's germline CDR1 is MNHEY and CDR2 SVGAGI. V was shortened by 5 bases and J by 2 bases, with 12 bases between the two germline ends. The CDR3 extends over 15 amino acids.

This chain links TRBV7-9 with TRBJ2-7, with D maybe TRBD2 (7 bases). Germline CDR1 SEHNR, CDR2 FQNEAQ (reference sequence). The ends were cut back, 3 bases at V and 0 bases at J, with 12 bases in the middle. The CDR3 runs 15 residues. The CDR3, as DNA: TGTGCCAGCAGCTTGGCGGGGGCGCACTCCTACGAGCAGTACTTC. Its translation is CASSLAGAHSYEQYF. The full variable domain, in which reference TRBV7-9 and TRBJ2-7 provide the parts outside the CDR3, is DTGVSQNPRHKITKRGQNVTFRCDPISEHNRLYWYRQTLGQGPEFLTYFQNEAQLEKSRLLSDRFSAERPKGSFSTLEIQRTEQGDSAMYLCASSLAGAHSYEQYFGPGTRLTVT.

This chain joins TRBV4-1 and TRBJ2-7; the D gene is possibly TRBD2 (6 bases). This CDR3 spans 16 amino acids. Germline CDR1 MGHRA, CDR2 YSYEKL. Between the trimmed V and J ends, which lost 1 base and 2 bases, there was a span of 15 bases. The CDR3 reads CASSQVRDWGTYEQYF. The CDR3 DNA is TGCGCCAGCAGCCAAGTCCGGGACTGGGGAACCTACGAGCAGTACTTC.

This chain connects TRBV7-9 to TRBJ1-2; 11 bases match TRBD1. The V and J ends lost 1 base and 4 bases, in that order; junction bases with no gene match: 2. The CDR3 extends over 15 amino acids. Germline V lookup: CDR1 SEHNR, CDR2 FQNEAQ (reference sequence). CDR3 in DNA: TGTGCCAGCAGCTTAGGAGGGACAGGGGGCTATGGCTACACCTTC. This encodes CASSLGGTGGYGYTF.

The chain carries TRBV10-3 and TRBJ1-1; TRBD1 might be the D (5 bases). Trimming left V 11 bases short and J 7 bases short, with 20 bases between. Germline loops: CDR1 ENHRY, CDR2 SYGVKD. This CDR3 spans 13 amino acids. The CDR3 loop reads CASRDLLIFEAFF. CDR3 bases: TGTGCCTCCAGGGATTTGCTAATTTTTGAAGCTTTCTTT.

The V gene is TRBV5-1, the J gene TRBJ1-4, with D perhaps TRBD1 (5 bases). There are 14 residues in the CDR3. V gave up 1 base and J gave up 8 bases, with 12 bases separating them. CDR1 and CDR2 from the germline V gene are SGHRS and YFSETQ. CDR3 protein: CASSLQGPDEKLFF. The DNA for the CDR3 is TGCGCCAGCAGCTTGCAGGGCCCGGACGAAAAACTGTTTTTT.

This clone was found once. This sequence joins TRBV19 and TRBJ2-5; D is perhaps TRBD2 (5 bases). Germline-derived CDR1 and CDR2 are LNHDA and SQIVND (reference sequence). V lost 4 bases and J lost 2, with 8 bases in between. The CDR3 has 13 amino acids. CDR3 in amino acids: CASSRGVQETQYF. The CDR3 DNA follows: TGTGCCAGTAGTAGGGGAGTACAAGAGACCCAGTACTTC.

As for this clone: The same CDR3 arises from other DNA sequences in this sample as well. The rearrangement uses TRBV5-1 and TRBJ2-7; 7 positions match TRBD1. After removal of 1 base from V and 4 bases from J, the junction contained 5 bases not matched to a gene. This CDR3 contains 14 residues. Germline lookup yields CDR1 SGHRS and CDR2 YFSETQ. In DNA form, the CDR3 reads TGCGCCAGCAGCTTGCAGGGGACAGCTTACGAGCAGTACTTC. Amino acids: CASSLQGTAYEQYF. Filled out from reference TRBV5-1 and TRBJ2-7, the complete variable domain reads KAGVTQTPRYLIKTRGQQVTLSCSPISGHRSVSWYQQTPGQGLQFLFEYFSETQRNKGNFPGRFSGRQFSNSRSEMNVSTLELGDSALYLCASSLQGTAYEQYFGPGTRLTVT.

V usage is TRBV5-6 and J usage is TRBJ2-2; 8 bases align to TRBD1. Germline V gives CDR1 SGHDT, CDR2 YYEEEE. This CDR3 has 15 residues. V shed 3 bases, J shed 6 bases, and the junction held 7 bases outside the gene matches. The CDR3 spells CASSSDRETPGELFF. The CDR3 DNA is TGTGCCAGCAGCTCGGACAGGGAGACTCCCGGGGAGCTGTTTTTT.

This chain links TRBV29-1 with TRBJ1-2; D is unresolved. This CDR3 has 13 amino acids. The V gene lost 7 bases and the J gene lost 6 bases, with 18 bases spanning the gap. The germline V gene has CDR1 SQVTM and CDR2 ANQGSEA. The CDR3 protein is CSARGQPDNGYTF. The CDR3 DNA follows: TGCAGCGCCCGTGGCCAGCCCGACAATGGCTACACCTTC.

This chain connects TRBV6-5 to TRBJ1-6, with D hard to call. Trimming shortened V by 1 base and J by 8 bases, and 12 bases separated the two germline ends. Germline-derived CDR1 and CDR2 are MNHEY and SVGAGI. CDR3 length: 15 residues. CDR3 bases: TGTGCCAGCAGTTACTGGGCCATGAGTTATTCACCCCTCCACTTT. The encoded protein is CASSYWAMSYSPLHF.

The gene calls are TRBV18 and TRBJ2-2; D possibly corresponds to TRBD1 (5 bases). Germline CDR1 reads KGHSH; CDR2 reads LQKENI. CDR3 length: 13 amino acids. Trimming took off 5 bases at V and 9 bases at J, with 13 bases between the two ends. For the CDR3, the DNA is TGTGCCAGCTCAACCGGACACGGCCGGGAGCTGTTTTTT. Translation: CASSTGHGRELFF.

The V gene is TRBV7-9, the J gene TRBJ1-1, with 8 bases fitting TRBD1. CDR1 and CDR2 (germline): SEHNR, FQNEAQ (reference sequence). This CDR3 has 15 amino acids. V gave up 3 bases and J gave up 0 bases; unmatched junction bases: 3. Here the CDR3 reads CASSFGTGMNTEAFF. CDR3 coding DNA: TGTGCCAGCAGCTTCGGGACAGGTATGAACACTGAAGCTTTCTTT.

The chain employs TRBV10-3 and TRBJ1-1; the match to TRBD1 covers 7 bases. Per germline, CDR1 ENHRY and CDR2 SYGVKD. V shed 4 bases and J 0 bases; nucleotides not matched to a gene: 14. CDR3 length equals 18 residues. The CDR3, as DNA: TGTGCCATCAGTGCAGGCAGGGGGGAGAGAGCTATGAACACTGAAGCTTTCTTT. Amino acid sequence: CAISAGRGERAMNTEAFF.